This is a list of T cell receptor beta chains from one sample in a study of shared clonotypes between healthy human individuals. Sequencing was performed with immunoSEQ multiplex PCR; in TCRdb, only in-frame clones are kept and a portion is missing. The sample contains 1.5 million to 1.9 million clones, 95% to 99% of which appear only once. The source material was naive CD4+ T cells sorted from blood. Source of these receptors: a man aged 30 to 45 in good health. The CDR3 runs from the conserved cysteine through the conserved F or W. D genes are given only for firm matches. Clone size, where shown, is once, few, many, or a class for clones that have expanded.

v_gene	abundance	j_gene	d_gene	CDR3aa	CDR3nt
TRBV2	-	TRBJ2-1	-	CASSSLRNEQFF	TGTGCCAGCAGCTCTCTACGGAATGAGCAGTTCTTC
TRBV19	-	TRBJ2-7	-	CASSMSGGTSYEQYF	TGTGCCAGTAGTATGTCAGGCGGGACCTCCTACGAGCAGTACTTC
TRBV4-1	-	TRBJ2-3	-	CASSPDRTDTQYF	TGCGCCAGCAGCCCGGACCGCACAGATACGCAGTATTTT
TRBV28	-	TRBJ1-4	TRBD1	CASSPGQGPEKLFF	TGTGCCAGCAGTCCCGGACAGGGTCCTGAAAAACTGTTTTTT
TRBV28	-	TRBJ1-5	TRBD1	CASRRLGQAYSNQPQHF	TGTGCCAGCAGGCGGCTGGGACAGGCCTATAGCAATCAGCCCCAGCATTTT
TRBV5-6	-	TRBJ1-5	-	CASSSRPGQPQHF	TGTGCCAGCAGCTCCCGACCAGGTCAGCCCCAGCATTTT
TRBV7-2	-	TRBJ2-7	-	CASSPYGVEPYEQYF	TGTGCCAGCAGCCCCTACGGGGTTGAACCCTACGAGCAGTACTTC
TRBV30	-	TRBJ1-5	-	CAWSFSLGQINQPQHF	TGTGCCTGGAGTTTTTCCCTCGGACAGATTAATCAGCCCCAGCATTTT
TRBV5-6	-	TRBJ2-7	-	CASSLYVSYEQYF	TGTGCCAGCAGCCTATATGTCTCCTACGAGCAGTACTTC
TRBV5-6	-	TRBJ2-7	TRBD1	CASSLGQGAYEQYF	TGTGCCAGCAGCTTGGGACAGGGGGCCTACGAGCAGTACTTC
TRBV29-1	-	TRBJ2-3	-	CSVEYSSTDTQYF	TGCAGCGTTGAATATTCAAGCACAGATACGCAGTATTTT
TRBV7-2	once	TRBJ2-7	-	CASSLASFYEQYF	TGTGCCAGCAGCTTAGCCAGCTTTTACGAGCAGTACTTC
TRBV10-3	-	TRBJ2-3	TRBD2	CATWGLAGSDTQYF	TGTGCCACCTGGGGACTAGCGGGATCAGATACGCAGTATTTT
TRBV5-4	-	TRBJ2-3	TRBD2	CASTSGSTDTQYF	TGTGCCAGCACTAGCGGGAGCACAGATACGCAGTATTTT
TRBV7-6	once	TRBJ2-5	-	CASSLRSGLQETQYF	TGTGCCAGCAGCCTACGATCCGGCCTCCAAGAGACCCAGTACTTC
TRBV5-1	-	TRBJ2-7	TRBD1	CASSIRQGWTYEQYF	TGCGCCAGCAGCATCAGACAGGGTTGGACCTACGAGCAGTACTTC
TRBV14	-	TRBJ2-5	-	CASSQDLASRAQYF	TGTGCCAGCAGCCAAGATTTGGCATCGCGGGCCCAGTACTTC
TRBV27	-	TRBJ1-1	-	CASSRQLMNTEAFF	TGTGCCAGCAGTCGACAACTCATGAACACTGAAGCTTTCTTT
TRBV15	-	TRBJ2-3	-	CATSRAQGSILDTQYF	TGTGCCACCAGCAGGGCGCAGGGCTCCATTTTGGATACGCAGTATTTT
TRBV4-1	-	TRBJ2-5	TRBD2	CASSQFGLAGGLFQETQYF	TGCGCCAGCAGCCAATTCGGACTAGCGGGGGGTCTATTCCAAGAGACCCAGTACTTC
TRBV18	-	TRBJ1-3	TRBD1	CASSPPGQGASGNTIYF	TGTGCCAGCTCACCGCCGGGACAGGGGGCTTCTGGAAACACCATATATTTT
TRBV2	-	TRBJ2-2	-	CASSGSGNQPGELFF	TGTGCCAGCAGTGGTAGCGGAAACCAGCCCGGGGAGCTGTTTTTT
TRBV7-2	-	TRBJ2-1	-	CASSLVSSEGQQFF	TGTGCCAGCAGCTTAGTTAGTTCGGAAGGTCAGCAGTTCTTC
TRBV5-6	-	TRBJ2-1	-	CASTDGGGGTYNEQFF	TGTGCCAGCACCGACGGGGGCGGCGGGACCTACAATGAGCAGTTCTTC
TRBV6-5	-	TRBJ1-5	-	CASSYSLDSNQPQHF	TGTGCCAGCAGTTACTCCCTCGACAGTAATCAGCCCCAGCATTTT
TRBV5-1	-	TRBJ2-3	TRBD2	CASTRLAGADTQYF	TGCGCCAGCACCCGGCTAGCGGGAGCAGATACGCAGTATTTT
TRBV7-9	-	TRBJ2-5	TRBD1	CASSDYYSIQGARETQYF	TGTGCCAGCAGCGACTATTATTCCATTCAGGGGGCTAGAGAGACCCAGTACTTC
TRBV9	-	TRBJ2-7	-	CASSGGVLTYEQYF	TGTGCCAGCAGCGGCGGGGTCCTTACCTACGAGCAGTACTTC
TRBV5-1	-	TRBJ2-5	TRBD1	CASSSRWTGGPETQYF	TGCGCCAGCAGCAGCCGGTGGACAGGGGGTCCAGAGACCCAGTACTTC
TRBV27	-	TRBJ2-7	TRBD1	CASSQSGQSSEQYF	TGTGCCAGCAGTCAATCGGGACAGTCCTCCGAGCAGTACTTC
TRBV10-3	once	TRBJ2-7	-	CAISGPVGRFEQYF	TGTGCCATCAGTGGGCCGGTGGGGCGATTCGAGCAGTACTTC
TRBV10-3	once	TRBJ2-7	-	CAGSGTSYEQYF	TGTGCCGGCTCCGGGACAAGCTACGAGCAGTACTTC
TRBV29-1	-	TRBJ2-1	TRBD2	CSVAGRAYNEQFF	TGCAGCGTTGCCGGGAGGGCTTACAATGAGCAGTTCTTC
TRBV14	-	TRBJ2-3	-	CASSQGHLDTQYF	TGTGCCAGCAGCCAGGGGCATTTAGATACGCAGTATTTT
TRBV9	-	TRBJ1-2	TRBD1	CASSDIRSGTGGWGYTF	TGTGCCAGCAGCGACATACGATCCGGGACAGGGGGCTGGGGCTACACCTTC
TRBV7-8	-	TRBJ1-2	TRBD1	CASSPRQGVSYTF	TGTGCCAGCAGCCCGAGACAGGGAGTAAGCTACACCTTC
TRBV6-5	-	TRBJ1-2	TRBD1	CASRSTGVDDYTF	TGTGCCAGCAGGTCTACAGGGGTGGATGACTACACCTTC
TRBV7-2	-	TRBJ2-1	TRBD1	CAGLPGGRNNEQFF	TGTGCCGGGCTCCCAGGGGGTAGGAACAATGAGCAGTTCTTC
TRBV29-1	-	TRBJ2-1	-	CSVEVYNEQFF	TGCAGCGTTGAAGTGTACAATGAGCAGTTCTTC
TRBV5-5	-	TRBJ1-1	TRBD1	CASTWDRDTEAFF	TGTGCCAGCACATGGGACAGGGACACTGAAGCTTTCTTT
TRBV9	-	TRBJ2-2	-	CASSVRGGDTGELFF	TGTGCCAGCAGCGTTCGGGGAGGAGACACCGGGGAGCTGTTTTTT
TRBV2	-	TRBJ2-1	-	CASSDRGARKFF	TGTGCCAGCAGTGATCGGGGGGCGAGGAAGTTCTTC
TRBV4-3	-	TRBJ2-7	TRBD2	CASSQDQVLAGYEQYF	TGCGCCAGCAGCCAAGATCAGGTACTAGCGGGGTACGAGCAGTACTTC
TRBV29-1	-	TRBJ2-5	-	CSVTSFTQETQYF	TGCAGCGTTACCAGCTTCACCCAAGAGACCCAGTACTTC
TRBV29-1	-	TRBJ2-4	-	CSVVRRDGNIQYF	TGCAGCGTTGTCAGGCGGGACGGAAACATTCAGTACTTC
TRBV9	-	TRBJ2-1	-	CASSPRASTYNEQFF	TGTGCCAGCAGCCCACGCGCTAGCACCTACAATGAGCAGTTCTTC
TRBV7-2	once	TRBJ2-3	TRBD1	CASSTRTGTDTQYF	TGTGCCAGCAGCACAAGGACAGGGACAGATACGCAGTATTTT
TRBV7-6	-	TRBJ1-2	-	CASSLERGGGYTF	TGTGCCAGCAGCTTAGAGCGGGGTGGTGGCTACACCTTC
TRBV7-2	once	TRBJ2-7	-	CASSLIGYEQYF	TGTGCCAGCAGCTTAATAGGCTACGAGCAGTACTTC
TRBV5-4	-	TRBJ2-1	-	CASSFSIEQFF	TGTGCCAGCAGCTTCTCTATTGAGCAGTTCTTC
TRBV5-1	-	TRBJ2-5	TRBD2	CASSQGLADQETQYF	TGCGCCAGCAGCCAGGGACTAGCGGACCAAGAGACCCAGTACTTC
TRBV27	-	TRBJ1-3	-	CASSPLGGISGNTIYF	TGTGCCAGCAGTCCCCTCGGTGGAATTTCTGGAAACACCATATATTTT
TRBV7-2	-	TRBJ1-3	-	CASSLARRSPSSGNTIYF	TGTGCCAGCAGCTTAGCGAGGCGGTCACCAAGCTCTGGAAACACCATATATTTT